The 21 T cell receptor beta chains in this list originate from one sample, sequenced in a study of somatic mutations in cytotoxic T cells in rheumatoid arthritis. This table comes from immunoSEQ multiplex PCR, and its TCRdb copy is limited to in-frame clones, with some not included. The table records roughly 15,000 clones, about 80% of them present only once. Sequenced: CD8+ T cells sorted from blood. The receptors derive from an adult with rheumatoid arthritis.

As regards this clone: The junction does not match germline at one end; this may be a read error. The gene calls are TRBV7-7 and TRBJ2-7; D is perhaps TRBD1 (6 bases). Germline values: CDR1 SSHAT, CDR2 FNYEAQ (reference sequence). CDR3 size: 15 residues. The CDR3 spells CASSLFQGKGYEQYF. CDR3 DNA sequence: TGTGCTAGCAGCTTATTCCAGGGGAAAGGTTACGAGCAGTACTTC.

CDR3 DNA: TGTGCCAGCAGCTTAGCCCCCGACTCTGGAAACACCATATATTTT. This translates into CASSLAPDSGNTIYF. This chain links TRBV7-8 with TRBJ1-3; no reliable D call. The CDR3 length is 15 residues. Germline V gene lookup returns CDR1 SGHVS and CDR2 FQNEAQ. V was clipped by 0 bases and J by 0 bases, with 6 bases between them.

This clone has just one count. Relative to the germline gene, one junction end is altered; a read error may explain this. The rearrangement uses TRBV25-1 and TRBJ2-1, with a weak D call TRBD2 (5 bases). CDR3 length: 12 residues. Germline V lookup: CDR1 MGHDK, CDR2 SYGVNS. In DNA, the CDR3 is TGTGCCAGCAGTGAATTTTTGGAGGTCAGGATCTTC. This sequence encodes CASSEFLEVRIF.

This clone has only one observation. This chain links TRBV4-1 with TRBJ1-2; D is perhaps TRBD1 (5 bases). Germline V gene data show CDR1 as MGHRA and CDR2 as YSYEKL. The CDR3 loop spans 15 amino acids. With 1 base removed from V and 1 base from J, the gap between germline ends came to 10 bases. The CDR3 spells CASSQVGQSNYGYTF. Written as DNA, the CDR3 is TGCGCCAGCAGCCAAGTGGGGCAGAGTAACTATGGCTACACCTTC.

The chain recombines TRBV12-5 with TRBJ1-5; 8 bases fit TRBD1. Germline V gene data show CDR1 as LGHNT and CDR2 as FRNRAP. The CDR3 contains 14 residues. With V trimmed by 9 bases and J by 3 bases, 7 bases remained unmatched. CDR3 region: CASMSQGDNQPQHF. CDR3 DNA sequence: TGTGCTAGCATGTCACAGGGGGACAATCAGCCCCAGCATTTT.

This sequence joins TRBV19 and TRBJ1-5; no clear D gene. Trimming removed 3 bases at V and 7 bases at J, with 16 bases between. CDR1 is LNHDA, CDR2 SQIVND, per germline (reference sequence). The CDR3 length is 15 residues. CDR3 sequence: CASSMADSFSQPQHF. The CDR3 DNA is TGTGCCAGTAGTATGGCCGACTCTTTTTCCCAGCCCCAGCATTTT.

The chain links TRBV6-1 to TRBJ2-7; tentatively, D is TRBD1 (6 bases). With 8 bases removed from V and 0 bases from J, the gap between germline ends came to 17 bases. The germline V gene encodes CDR1 MNHNS and CDR2 SASEGT. This CDR3 is 15 amino acids long. The CDR3 nucleotides read TGTGCCAGCCCTGGGGGCCAGAGTAACTCCTACGAGCAGTACTTC. Its translation: CASPGGQSNSYEQYF.

This clone was recorded a few times. The CDR3: CASSQDLTGRNYGYTF. DNA for the CDR3: TGCGCCAGCAGCCAAGATTTAACAGGACGGAACTATGGCTACACCTTC. The chain joins TRBV4-1 to TRBJ1-2, with D perhaps TRBD1 (5 bases). V dropped 0 bases and J dropped 2 bases, with 13 bases sitting between them. CDR1 and CDR2 (germline): MGHRA, YSYEKL. This CDR3 has 16 amino acids.

The rearrangement uses TRBV7-6 and TRBJ2-3; 8 nucleotides agree with TRBD1. The CDR3 loop spans 17 amino acids. Unmatched junction bases numbered 11, after V lost 5 bases and J lost 1 base. Germline V gene sequence: CDR1 SGHVS, CDR2 FNYEAQ. Here the CDR3 reads CASSPLPPGQGTDTQYF. The CDR3 nucleotides are TGTGCCAGCAGCCCACTCCCACCGGGACAGGGCACAGATACGCAGTATTTT.

This chain uses TRBV28 with TRBJ1-1, with D hard to call. The germline gives CDR1 MDHEN, CDR2 SYDVKM. The CDR3 is 15 amino acids. Trimming removed 8 bases at V and 2 bases at J, with 18 bases between. The CDR3 DNA follows: TGTGCCAGCCAAGAATCCCAGGTGTCAAACACTGAAGCTTTCTTT. This encodes CASQESQVSNTEAFF.

The sample holds one count of this clone. The gene calls are TRBV6-6 and TRBJ2-7; 8 bases are shared with TRBD2. The germline V gene encodes CDR1 MNHNY and CDR2 SVGAGI (reference sequence). CDR3 size: 15 residues. Trimming cost V 6 bases and J 4 bases; bases outside gene matches: 11. The CDR3 DNA reads as TGTGCCAGCAGCCTCACCCGGGGGGGCAGGTACGAGCAGTACTTC. As protein: CASSLTRGGRYEQYF.

The chain is built from TRBV2 and TRBJ2-5, with a tentative D call TRBD1 (6 bases). There are 15 residues in the CDR3. The ends were cut back, 3 bases at V and 2 bases at J, with 13 bases in the middle. The germline V gene encodes CDR1 SNHLY and CDR2 FYNNEI. In DNA, the CDR3 is TGTGCCAGCAGTGAGGACAGAGTACCTCAAGAGACCCAGTACTTC. Translation gives CASSEDRVPQETQYF.

The genes are TRBV6-5 and TRBJ2-2; D remains unclear. Germline V CDR1 and CDR2: MNHEY, SVGAGI. Trimming shortened V by 2 bases and J by 1 base, and 8 bases separated the two germline ends. The CDR3 runs 15 residues. CDR3 DNA sequence: TGTGCCAGCAGTTACACCCACAGGAACACCGGGGAGCTGTTTTTT. Encoded protein: CASSYTHRNTGELFF.

The rearrangement joins TRBV6-1 to TRBJ1-3; D is perhaps TRBD1 (5 bases). V shed 8 bases and J shed 4 bases, with 18 bases lying between them. Germline V CDR1 and CDR2: MNHNS, SASEGT. CDR3 length equals 15 residues. The CDR3 sequence is CASRNGESGGNTIYF. In DNA, the CDR3 is TGTGCCAGCCGGAACGGGGAATCAGGGGGAAACACCATATATTTT.

The rearrangement uses TRBV7-2 and TRBJ1-1, with TRBD1 matching 8 bases. The CDR3 length is 14 residues. Germline V gives CDR1 SGHTA, CDR2 FQGNSA. The ends lost 3 bases at V and 4 bases at J; junction bases unmatched: 4. The CDR3: CASSFRGLGTEAFF. The CDR3 DNA is TGTGCCAGCAGCTTCAGGGGGCTTGGCACTGAAGCTTTCTTT. The whole variable domain, filled in from reference TRBV7-2 and TRBJ1-1, reads GAGVSQSPSNKVTEKGKDVELRCDPISGHTALYWYRQSLGQGLEFLIYFQGNSAPDKSGLPSDRFSAERTGGSVSTLTIQRTQQEDSAVYLCASSFRGLGTEAFFGQGTRLTVV.

The rearrangement links TRBV7-8 to TRBJ1-5; perhaps TRBD1 as D (5 bases). V lost 4 bases to trimming and J lost 0 bases, with 16 bases between them. The CDR3 loop spans 17 amino acids. CDR1 is SGHVS and CDR2 is FQNEAQ in the germline V gene. The CDR3 spells CASSSPTAFNSNQPQHF. CDR3 sequence (DNA): TGTGCCAGCAGCTCACCGACAGCATTCAATAGCAATCAGCCCCAGCATTTT. Combining the CDR3 with reference TRBV7-8 and TRBJ1-5 gives the whole variable domain GAGVSQSPRYKVAKRGQDVALRCDPISGHVSLFWYQQALGQGPEFLTYFQNEAQLDKSGLPSDRFFAERPEGSVSTLKIQRTQQEDSAVYLCASSSPTAFNSNQPQHFGDGTRLSIL.

This chain uses TRBV19 with TRBJ2-1, with TRBD2 matching 13 bases. CDR1 is LNHDA, CDR2 SQIVND, per germline (reference sequence). V lost 6 bases and J lost 5; bases outside the gene matches: 10. The CDR3 consists of 17 residues. CDR3 residues: CASRGLAGPGGDNEQFF. In DNA, the CDR3 is TGTGCCAGTAGGGGACTAGCGGGACCCGGTGGAGACAATGAGCAGTTCTTC.

The chain combines TRBV5-1 with TRBJ2-7; 12 bases are a match to TRBD2. The CDR3 covers 13 residues. V was clipped by 4 bases and J by 6 bases; unmatched bases: 2. Germline V gene lookup returns CDR1 SGHRS and CDR2 YFSETQ. The CDR3: CASSPGLAGEQYF. The CDR3 coding sequence is TGCGCCAGCAGCCCGGGACTAGCGGGCGAGCAGTACTTC.

The rearrangement uses TRBV6-5 and TRBJ1-2; TRBD1 might be the D (5 bases). Looked up from germline, CDR1 is MNHEY and CDR2 is SVGAGI. V lost 4 bases and J lost 8, with 11 bases in between. The CDR3 runs to 12 residues. In nucleotides, the CDR3 is TGTGCCAGCAGTTCCGGGACCAAGGGCTACACCTTC. Translation: CASSSGTKGYTF.

This clone is a singleton in its sample. The chain links TRBV14 to TRBJ2-1, with TRBD2 identical over 8 bases. CDR1 and CDR2 from the germline V gene are SGHDN and FVKESK. CDR3 length equals 17 residues. V shed 4 bases and J 8 bases; nucleotides not matched to a gene: 16. CDR3 DNA sequence: TGTGCCAGCAGCCCTCGGGCTCCGGGAGGGAGTTGGCATGAGCAGTTCTTC. Encoded protein: CASSPRAPGGSWHEQFF. The whole variable domain, remainder taken from reference TRBV14 and TRBJ2-1, is EAGVTQFPSHSVIEKGQTVTLRCDPISGHDNLYWYRRVMGKEIKFLLHFVKESKQDESGMPNNRFLAERTGGTYSTLKVQPAELEDSGVYFCASSPRAPGGSWHEQFFGPGTRLTVL.

V and J are TRBV13 and TRBJ2-7, with D possibly TRBD1 on 5 matching bases. CDR3 length equals 14 residues. The germline V gene encodes CDR1 PRHDT and CDR2 FYEKMQ (reference sequence). Deletions cut 5 bases from V and 6 bases from J, with 17 bases between. CDR3 in amino acids: CASSPDSGNAEQYF. The CDR3 nucleotides read TGTGCCAGCAGCCCAGACAGTGGGAATGCCGAGCAGTACTTC.